The sequence of this T cell receptor (beta chain) was determined in a study of blood T cell repertoires in COVID-19. At the level of the study: Samples of COVID-19 (acute and convalescent) were obtained from the United States, Italy and Spain.

Participant age was roughly 18 to 89 years, and participants resided in 25 or so US areas. Clinical history reported by participants formed the basis on which cohorts were assigned. This clone was counted between two and nine times. Method: immunoSEQ multiplex PCR; TCRdb's copy keeps in-frame clones and lacks some. This table has about 440,000 clones, 70% to 90% appearing once. Germline loops: CDR1 SGHRS, CDR2 YFSETQ. V lost 0 bases and J lost 6, with 13 bases in between. CDR3 length equals 15 residues. Specimen: PBMCs or T cells enriched from blood (not recorded which). The TCR comes from a young woman with acute COVID-19. The chain combines TRBV5-1 with TRBJ1-5; a possible D gene is TRBD1 (5 bases). The CDR3 DNA follows: TGCGCCAGCAGCTTGGGTCATTCCGGGGGTCAGCCCCAGCATTTT. It specifies CASSLGHSGGQPQHF.